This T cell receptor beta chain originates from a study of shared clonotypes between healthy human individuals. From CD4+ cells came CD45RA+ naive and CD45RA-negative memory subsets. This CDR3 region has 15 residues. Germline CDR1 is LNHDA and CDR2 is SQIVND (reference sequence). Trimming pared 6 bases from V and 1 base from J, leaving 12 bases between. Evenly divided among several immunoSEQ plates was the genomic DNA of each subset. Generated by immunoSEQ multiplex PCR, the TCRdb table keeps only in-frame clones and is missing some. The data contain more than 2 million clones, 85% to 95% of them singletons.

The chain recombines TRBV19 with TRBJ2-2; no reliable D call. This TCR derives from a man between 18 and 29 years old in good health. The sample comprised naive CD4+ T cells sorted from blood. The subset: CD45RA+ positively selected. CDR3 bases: TGTGCCAGTAGGGGGATGTGGGTGAACACCGGGGAGCTGTTTTTT. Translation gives CASRGMWVNTGELFF.